This is a list of T cell receptor beta chains from one sample in a study of OX40 agonist ivuxolimab in advanced cancers. Profiling relied on immunoSEQ multiplex PCR, and the TCRdb table lists in-frame clones only, not all of them. The table has 61,000 or so clones, 80% to 85% seen once. Sequenced here: CD4+ or CD8+ T cells sorted from blood, sampled in a trial of the OX40 agonist ivuxolimab. These receptors were taken from an adult with an advanced solid tumor such as melanoma, head and neck, liver or kidney cancer. Both conserved end residues are trimmed from each CDR3. A D gene is named only where the DNA matches it firmly.

d_gene	j_gene	v_gene	CDR3aa
NA	TRBJ2-3	TRBV10-3	AISEGDLLSQDTQY
NA	TRBJ1-2	TRBV6-1	ASESGAVGYGYT
NA	TRBJ2-5	TRBV23-1	ASSPRGEETQY
NA	TRBJ2-3	TRBV6-4	ASSASGTDFTDTQY
NA	TRBJ1-4	TRBV6-1	ASSEWGGLIEKLF
TRBD2	TRBJ2-1	TRBV7-3	ASSSRLAGGDEQF
TRBD2	TRBJ2-5	TRBV7-7	ASSPGRGGVVTQY
NA	TRBJ2-1	TRBV5-7	ASSLEGRGRSYNEQF
NA	TRBJ2-5	TRBV28	ASSPSSGDRKTQY
NA	TRBJ1-5	TRBV18	ASSPPGNQPQH
NA	TRBJ2-3	TRBV4-1	ASSQELDKPWTDTQY
TRBD1	TRBJ1-2	TRBV6-4	ASSLQGGGPSGNYGYT
NA	TRBJ1-5	TRBV18	ASSTAGYSNQPQH
TRBD2	TRBJ2-1	TRBV6-6	ASSPRLAGYNEQF
TRBD1	TRBJ2-7	TRBV5-1	ASSLDTGGYYEQY
NA	TRBJ1-2	TRBV9	ASSVGYGYGYT
NA	TRBJ1-4	TRBV10-1	ASIRPKGRLNEKLF
NA	TRBJ2-7	TRBV30	AWTGQGFEQY